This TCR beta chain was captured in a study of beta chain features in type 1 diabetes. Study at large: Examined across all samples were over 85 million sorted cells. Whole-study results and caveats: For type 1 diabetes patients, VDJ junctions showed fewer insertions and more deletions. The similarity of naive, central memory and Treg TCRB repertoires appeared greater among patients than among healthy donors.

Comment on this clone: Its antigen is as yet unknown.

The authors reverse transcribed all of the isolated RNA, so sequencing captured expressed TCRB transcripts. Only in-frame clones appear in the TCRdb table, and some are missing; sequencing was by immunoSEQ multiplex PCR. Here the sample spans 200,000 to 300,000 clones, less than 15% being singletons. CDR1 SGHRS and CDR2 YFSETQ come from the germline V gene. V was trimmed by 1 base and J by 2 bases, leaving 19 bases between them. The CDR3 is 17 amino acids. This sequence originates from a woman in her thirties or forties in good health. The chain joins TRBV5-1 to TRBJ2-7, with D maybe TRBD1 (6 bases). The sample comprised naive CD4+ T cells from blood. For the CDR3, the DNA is TGCGCCAGCAGCTTGAGATCCTACACAGGGAATGCCTACGAGCAGTACTTC. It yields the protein CASSLRSYTGNAYEQYF.